This T cell receptor beta chain was retrieved from a study of blood T cells in healthy people across ages. The study, taken as a whole, reports: The percentage of naive T cells correlated strongly with TCR beta diversity.

This clonotype was seen a handful of times. Its antigen is unknown. Using a J-beta primer mix together with a sample-barcoded 5' primer, a second PCR was run for about 6 to 11 cycles. A template-switch adaptor containing 12 random nucleotides labeled each cDNA molecule. TCRdb analysed the 5' RACE reads with MiXCR anew, one entry per CDR3 protein. Of more than 1 million distinct CDR3 sequences listed, over 35% were seen once; the top ten hold 18%. It was ten milliliters of peripheral blood that were drawn from each donor. In each sample, at least 6.5 million PBMCs were isolated. The TCR comes from a woman aged 55 to 70 in good health. Sequencing input: blood.

CDR3 nucleotides: TGTGCCAGCAGCCAGACTAGCGGGGGGAGCTCCTACAATGAGCAGTTCTTC. It is translated as CASSQTSGGSSYNEQFF. The genes are TRBV12-3 or TRBV12-4 and TRBJ2-1; 13 bases map to TRBD2. V was pared by 6 bases and J by 0 bases, with 5 bases of the junction left unmatched. The CDR3 length is 17 residues.